The sequence of this TCR beta chain was determined in a study of shared clonotypes between healthy human individuals. Deep was the level at which the assay was run. Measured with immunoSEQ multiplex PCR; TCRdb has only the in-frame clones, and not every one. Among 1.6 million or so clones listed, 98% to 99% were seen once. Germline V gives CDR1 LNHDA, CDR2 SQIVND (reference sequence). The CDR3 covers 15 residues. V lost 5 bases and J 5 bases, leaving 16 bases between the germline ends. This chain links TRBV19 with TRBJ1-5; unclear D gene. Sequenced input: naive CD4+ T cells sorted from blood. Regarding subset: CD45RA+ positively selected. This TCR derives from a man younger than 40 in good health. The CDR3 here is CASSSGQRTHQPQHF. CDR3 DNA sequence: TGTGCCAGTAGTTCCGGTCAGAGAACCCATCAGCCCCAGCATTTT.